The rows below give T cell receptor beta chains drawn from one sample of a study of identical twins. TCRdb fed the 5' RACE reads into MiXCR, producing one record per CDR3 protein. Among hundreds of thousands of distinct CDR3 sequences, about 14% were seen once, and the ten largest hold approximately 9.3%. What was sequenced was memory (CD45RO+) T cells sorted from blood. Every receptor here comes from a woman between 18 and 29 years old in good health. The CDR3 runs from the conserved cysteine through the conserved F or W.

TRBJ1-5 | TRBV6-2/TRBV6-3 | CASSYGPPGGNQPQHF
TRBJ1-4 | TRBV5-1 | CASSLVGTGREKLFF
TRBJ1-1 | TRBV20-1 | CSAREGTGILRAFF
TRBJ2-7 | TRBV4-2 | CASSRGDKDEQYF
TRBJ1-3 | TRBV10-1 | CASRTGLEDPTQSSGNTIYF
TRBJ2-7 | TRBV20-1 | CSASSFYEQYF
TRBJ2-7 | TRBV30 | CAWSVSQMGEQYF
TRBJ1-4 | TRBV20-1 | CSAKGGLGEKLFF
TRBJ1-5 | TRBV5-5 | CASSLVAGFGQPQHF
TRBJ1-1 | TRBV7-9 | CASSLGLASQNEAFF
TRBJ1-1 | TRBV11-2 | CASSLDPGPSTEAFF
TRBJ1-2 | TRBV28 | CASSLKPWTAGYGYTF
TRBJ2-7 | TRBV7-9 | CASSGRTGRGQYF